Listed below are T cell receptor beta chains from one sample, sequenced in a study of T cell repertoires in aging, cancer and after chemotherapy. Via MiXCR, TCRdb re-called the multiplex PCR reads, giving one row per CDR3 protein. The sample carries 400 to 550 distinct CDR3 sequences, around a third recorded once. Sequencing was performed on blood. The receptor set was obtained from a human donor with a blood cancer. CDR3s leave out the opening cysteine and the closing phenylalanine or tryptophan. The size of a clone is reported for some rows only, either as once, few or many, or as a class for expanded clones.

>TRBJ2-2|TRBV12-3/TRBV12-4|large
ASSLLGLITGELF
>TRBJ2-1|TRBV6-7|medium-sized
ASSNTQGADHEQF
>TRBJ2-1|TRBV27|-
ASKRLEGGRNEQF
>TRBJ1-2|TRBV27|large
ASSPMTGLGYT
>TRBJ2-2|TRBV30|large
AWSRVSNTGELF
>TRBJ2-2|TRBV19|-
ASSPSGANTGELF
>TRBJ2-1|TRBV7-9|large
ASRGSAGAYNEQF
>TRBJ2-2|TRBV11-3|-
ASSQGGGSTGELF
>TRBJ2-1|TRBV6-6|-
ASSASGSGNNEQF
>TRBJ2-2|TRBV7-9|large
ASPRKEGVTGELF
>TRBJ2-1|TRBV5-1|medium-sized
ASSLGGVVQHGEQF
>TRBJ1-1|TRBV7-6|large
ASSLAIDGKGEAF
>TRBJ2-1|TRBV29-1|-
SVGGYDEQF
>TRBJ1-2|TRBV7-2|medium-sized
ASSSGQGDYGYT
>TRBJ1-2|TRBV5-5|-
ASSPQGDHYGYT
>TRBJ1-2|TRBV6-1|-
ASSYSGSRGGLNYGYT
>TRBJ2-3|TRBV6-2/TRBV6-3|large
ASSYRDTDTQY
>TRBJ1-2|TRBV7-9|medium-sized
ASSPTTATFNYGYT
>TRBJ2-1|TRBV6-4|-
ASSSGSSYNEQF
>TRBJ2-2|TRBV6-4|large
ASSGVPGRDTGELF
>TRBJ1-4|TRBV12-3/TRBV12-4|medium-sized
ASRSQGAVEKLF
>TRBJ2-5|TRBV4-1|-
ASSQGRGFVETQY
>TRBJ1-1|TRBV6-2/TRBV6-3|large
ASSYSGVRYTEAF
>TRBJ2-6|TRBV4-2|large
ASSQDSSSGANVLT
>TRBJ2-3|TRBV6-4|hyperexpanded
ASSLAGTDTQY
>TRBJ1-1|TRBV29-1|-
SLAGVVNTEAF